A single sample gave rise to the 6 T cell receptor beta chains below, sequenced in a study of cytomegalovirus exposure and HLA in healthy donors. In the PCR, 60 Vbeta and 13 Jbeta primers were used. Here immunoSEQ multiplex PCR was the method, and the copy in TCRdb shows in-frame clones only, minus some. The sample holds more than 150,000 clones, about 80% seen once. Sequenced material: PBMCs. The receptor source for this set is a woman aged 25 to 39 in good health and CMV-seronegative.

The rearrangement joins TRBV5-1 to TRBJ1-4, with 7 bases fitting TRBD1. Germline V gene sequence: CDR1 SGHRS, CDR2 YFSETQ. This CDR3 contains 14 residues. Germline trimming cut 4 bases from V and 6 bases from J; bases unmatched to any gene: 6. In DNA, the CDR3 is TGCGCCAGCAGCCAGACAGGGACGGATGAAAAACTGTTTTTT. Protein: CASSQTGTDEKLFF.

This chain connects TRBV9 to TRBJ2-7; possibly TRBD1 for D (6 bases). CDR1 and CDR2 (germline): SGDLS, YYNGEE. The CDR3 has 16 residues. V lost 0 bases to trimming and J lost 1 base, with 14 bases between them. CDR3 bases: TGTGCCAGCAGCGTAGGACTCGGTACAGGGTCCTACGAGCAGTACTTC. Protein product: CASSVGLGTGSYEQYF.

The rearrangement links TRBV11-2 to TRBJ1-5, with D maybe TRBD1 (5 bases). The CDR3 has 19 amino acids. V gave up 0 bases and J gave up 2 bases, with 20 bases separating them. CDR1 and CDR2 (germline): SGHAT, FQNNGV. The CDR3 bases are TGTGCCAGCAGCTTAGAGAACCAGGGTCCCGAGGATGGCAATCAGCCCCAGCATTTT. Protein: CASSLENQGPEDGNQPQHF.

This sequence joins TRBV30 and TRBJ2-3; 8 bases align to TRBD2. Unmatched junction bases numbered 12, after V lost 4 bases and J lost 0 bases. The CDR3 covers 17 residues. The germline V gene encodes CDR1 GTSNPN and CDR2 SVGIG (reference sequence). CDR3 sequence: CAWNLGGAVTSTDTQYF. CDR3 nucleotides: TGTGCCTGGAACCTCGGGGGGGCGGTTACTAGCACAGATACGCAGTATTTT.

The rearrangement uses TRBV20-1 and TRBJ1-2; 10 nucleotides agree with TRBD1. This CDR3 spans 11 amino acids. Losses at the gene ends were 6 bases for V and 14 bases for J; bases not matched to a gene: 9. The germline gives CDR1 DFQATT, CDR2 SNEGSKA (reference sequence). The CDR3 DNA is TGCAGTGCCCGTCGGGGACAGGGGATAACCTTC. Amino acids: CSARRGQGITF.

J is TRBJ2-3 and V is TRBV5-5; D ambiguous. There are 17 residues in the CDR3. The ends were cut back, 1 base at V and 1 base at J, with 16 bases in the middle. Germline loops: CDR1 SGHKS, CDR2 YYEKEE (reference sequence). The CDR3, as DNA: TGTGCCAGCAGCTTGCCAACAGCTCAGTCACGCACAGATACGCAGTATTTT. This codes for CASSLPTAQSRTDTQYF. Supplemented by reference TRBV5-5 and TRBJ2-3, the full variable domain reads DAGVTQSPTHLIKTRGQQVTLRCSPISGHKSVSWYQQVLGQGPQFIFQYYEKEERGRGNFPDRFSARQFPNYSSELNVNALLLGDSALYLCASSLPTAQSRTDTQYFGPGTRLTVL.